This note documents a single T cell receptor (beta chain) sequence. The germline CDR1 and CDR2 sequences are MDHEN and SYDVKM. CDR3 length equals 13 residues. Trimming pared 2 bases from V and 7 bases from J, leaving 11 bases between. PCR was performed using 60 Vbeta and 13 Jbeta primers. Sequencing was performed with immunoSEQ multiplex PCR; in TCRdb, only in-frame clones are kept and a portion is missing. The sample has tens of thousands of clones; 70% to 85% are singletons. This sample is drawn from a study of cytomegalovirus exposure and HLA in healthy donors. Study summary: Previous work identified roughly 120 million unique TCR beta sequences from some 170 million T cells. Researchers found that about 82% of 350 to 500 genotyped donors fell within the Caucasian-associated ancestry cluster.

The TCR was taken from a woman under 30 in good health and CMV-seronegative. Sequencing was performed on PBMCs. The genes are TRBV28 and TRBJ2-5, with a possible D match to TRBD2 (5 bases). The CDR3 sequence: CASSLIQSGTQYF. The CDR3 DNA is TGTGCCAGCAGTTTAATCCAGAGCGGGACCCAGTACTTC.